A selection of T cell receptor beta chains follows, all from one sample in a study of T cells in localized non-small cell lung cancer. Data came from immunoSEQ multiplex PCR; TCRdb stores just in-frame clones and leaves some out. The sample comprises tens of thousands of clones, approximately 85% of which are singletons, and less than 15% rests with the top ten. Material: peripheral blood, obtained before any cancer treatment. These receptors all stem from an older female donor with stage I lung adenocarcinoma. CDR3s leave out the opening cysteine and the closing phenylalanine or tryptophan.

V: TRBV5-1; CDR3: ASSTGTLYEQY
V: TRBV11-2; CDR3: ASSQQTLNTEAF
V: TRBV11-3; CDR3: ASTAGQSYEQY
V: TRBV20-1; CDR3: SATRDSPF
V: TRBV2; CDR3: ASSPGQNYNSPLH
V: TRBV5-1; CDR3: ASSFGPTGNQPQH
V: TRBV7-2; CDR3: ASSDRSGRVETQY
V: TRBV6-6; CDR3: ASSYQGNQPQH
V: TRBV19; CDR3: ASSGHLGNQPQH
V: TRBV23-1; CDR3: ASSQSAGRGYRNQPQH
V: TRBV19; CDR3: ASSRGGDSSNTEAF
V: TRBV6-1; CDR3: ASTRTLVNTIY
V: TRBV2; CDR3: ATGQGAHQPQH
V: TRBV5-1; CDR3: ASSLDRVSYNSPLH
V: TRBV5-5; CDR3: ASSLDRGYQPQH
V: TRBV6-1; CDR3: ASSLLPTSTGELF
V: TRBV6-6; CDR3: ASSRLGRSTDTQY
V: TRBV7-2; CDR3: ASSLGLAGIPIYNEQF
V: TRBV4-1; CDR3: ASSQGIRDRARLNIQY
V: TRBV5-3; CDR3: ARSPGEGGCGNTIY
V: TRBV5-1; CDR3: ASSLSPTGGRTGELF
V: TRBV19; CDR3: ASSRGQGATNEKLF
V: TRBV19; CDR3: ARRGYQPQH
V: TRBV29-1; CDR3: SVLPGPGLPQH
V: TRBV5-1; CDR3: ASSLRESGANVLT
V: TRBV2; CDR3: ASRELVGASVLYEQY
V: TRBV19; CDR3: ASSIRGGRTNYGYT
V: TRBV11-3; CDR3: ASSARGTSPHEQY
V: TRBV19; CDR3: ASSIVAGSGYEQY
V: TRBV29-1; CDR3: SVDISQRGEQY
V: TRBV14; CDR3: ASSPTGATVAF
V: TRBV2; CDR3: ASSESDTGELF
V: TRBV14; CDR3: ASSLRQGNWNEQF
V: TRBV12-1; CDR3: ASSLDSRGANVLT
V: TRBV27; CDR3: ASSSNTGGKQF
V: TRBV10-3; CDR3: AISGTLNTEAF
V: TRBV29-1; CDR3: SVPRTSGRFDEQF
V: TRBV5-1; CDR3: ASSRTGDKQPQH
V: TRBV29-1; CDR3: SVSKLGTGELF
V: TRBV2; CDR3: ASSMTELTYEQY
V: TRBV9; CDR3: ASSVREGGNTGELF
V: TRBV10-2; CDR3: ASSVTSGIGNEQF
V: TRBV5-6; CDR3: ASSLRGRAEKLF
V: TRBV18; CDR3: ASSSAGFSYEQY
V: TRBV18; CDR3: ASSGRLNTEAF
V: TRBV5-4; CDR3: ASSVPGTANYEQY
V: TRBV4-2; CDR3: ASSPGSGGEDTQY
V: TRBV30; CDR3: AWSDQTGGFEKLF
V: TRBV11-3; CDR3: ASTSDRTYNEQF
V: TRBV5-4; CDR3: ASSAPFRGEVYEQY
V: TRBV10-3; CDR3: AISDPGQSHGYT
V: TRBV6-4; CDR3: ASSIEAGINTGELF
V: TRBV7-3; CDR3: ASSRGLAGKETQY
V: TRBV5-1; CDR3: ASSSSGDEQF
V: TRBV6-6; CDR3: ASSDMNSYEQY
V: TRBV11-1; CDR3: ASRRSRGIDTEAF
V: TRBV9; CDR3: ASNLGGANTEAF
V: TRBV4-2; CDR3: ASSGIAGAVDTQY
V: TRBV2; CDR3: ASSEEAVRGREQY
V: TRBV5-6; CDR3: ASSSLAGRSSYEQY